This T cell receptor (beta chain) was obtained from a study of graft-versus-host responses after intestinal transplantation. Findings of the study overall: Peak GvH clone levels in circulation were associated with early post-transplant HvG declines. The recipient marrow held GvH clones, and some of them showed up first in ileum or blood.

Clones were sequenced by immunoSEQ multiplex PCR, and TCRdb holds only the in-frame ones, with some missing. The data contain around 30,000 clones, about three quarters of them singletons. In the case of this clone: Its antigen remains unidentified.

Germline-derived CDR1 and CDR2 are SNHLY and FYNNEI. V dropped 5 bases and J dropped 7 bases, with 12 bases sitting between them. The CDR3 is 14 residues long. Intraepithelial lymphocytes and lamina propria lymphocytes were released through processing of graft tissue. The sample was ileum tissue, taken 98 days after intestinal transplantation. The rearrangement joins TRBV2 to TRBJ1-6; D may be TRBD1 (5 bases). The clonotype was recovered from a human patient who received an intestinal transplant, so some T cells may come from the graft donor. CDR3 residues: CASSYGTENSPLHF. The CDR3 nucleotides read TGTGCCAGCAGTTACGGGACGGAAAATTCACCCCTCCACTTT.